This TCR beta chain stems from a study of PD-1 blockade in classical Hodgkin lymphoma. CDR1 MNHEY and CDR2 SVGAGI come from the germline V gene. V lost 6 bases and J lost 6, with 17 bases in between. The CDR3 spans 14 residues. Generated by immunoSEQ multiplex PCR, the TCRdb table keeps only in-frame clones and is missing some. The sample records fewer than 35,000 clones, about 94% being singletons. Comment on this clone: Its antigen is not identified.

Regarding the study as a whole: Newly diagnosed patients were reported to exhibit reduced baseline TCR diversity relative to healthy donors. CD4+ TCR diversity climbed significantly by C4D1, unlike CD8+ TCR diversity. Patients starting nivolumab under 1 year after ASCT were excluded.

Time point in this sample: cycle 4 day 1 (C4D1), after 5 to 7 weeks of nivolumab. Autologous stem cell transplantation was followed by relapse in every patient, and brentuximab vedotin exposure varied. Thawed PBMCs yielded CD4+ T cells through magnetic negative selection. The chain links TRBV6-5 to TRBJ1-2, with D possibly being TRBD1 (6 bases). The origin of this receptor is a human donor with classical Hodgkin lymphoma. Sample: CD4+ T cells from blood, taken before the fourth cycle of nivolumab. The CDR3 DNA is TGTGCCAGCAGCCACATCCCAGGGGCTGATGGCTACACCTTC. Its translation: CASSHIPGADGYTF.